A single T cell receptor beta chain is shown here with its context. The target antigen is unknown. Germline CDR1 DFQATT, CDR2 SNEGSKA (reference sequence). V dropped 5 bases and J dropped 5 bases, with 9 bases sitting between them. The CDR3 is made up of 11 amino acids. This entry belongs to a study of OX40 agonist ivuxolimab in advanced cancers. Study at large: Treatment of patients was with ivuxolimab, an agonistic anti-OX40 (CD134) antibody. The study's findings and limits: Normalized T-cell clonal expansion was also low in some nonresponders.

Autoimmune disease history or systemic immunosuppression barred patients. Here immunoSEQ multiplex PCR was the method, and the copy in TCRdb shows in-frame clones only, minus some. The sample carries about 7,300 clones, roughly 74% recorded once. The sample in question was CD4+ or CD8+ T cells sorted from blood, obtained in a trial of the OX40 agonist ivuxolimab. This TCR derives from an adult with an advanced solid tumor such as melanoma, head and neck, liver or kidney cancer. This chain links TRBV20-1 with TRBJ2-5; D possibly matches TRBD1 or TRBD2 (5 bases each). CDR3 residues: CSAHWGETQYF. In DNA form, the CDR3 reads TGCAGTGCTCACTGGGGGGAGACCCAGTACTTC.